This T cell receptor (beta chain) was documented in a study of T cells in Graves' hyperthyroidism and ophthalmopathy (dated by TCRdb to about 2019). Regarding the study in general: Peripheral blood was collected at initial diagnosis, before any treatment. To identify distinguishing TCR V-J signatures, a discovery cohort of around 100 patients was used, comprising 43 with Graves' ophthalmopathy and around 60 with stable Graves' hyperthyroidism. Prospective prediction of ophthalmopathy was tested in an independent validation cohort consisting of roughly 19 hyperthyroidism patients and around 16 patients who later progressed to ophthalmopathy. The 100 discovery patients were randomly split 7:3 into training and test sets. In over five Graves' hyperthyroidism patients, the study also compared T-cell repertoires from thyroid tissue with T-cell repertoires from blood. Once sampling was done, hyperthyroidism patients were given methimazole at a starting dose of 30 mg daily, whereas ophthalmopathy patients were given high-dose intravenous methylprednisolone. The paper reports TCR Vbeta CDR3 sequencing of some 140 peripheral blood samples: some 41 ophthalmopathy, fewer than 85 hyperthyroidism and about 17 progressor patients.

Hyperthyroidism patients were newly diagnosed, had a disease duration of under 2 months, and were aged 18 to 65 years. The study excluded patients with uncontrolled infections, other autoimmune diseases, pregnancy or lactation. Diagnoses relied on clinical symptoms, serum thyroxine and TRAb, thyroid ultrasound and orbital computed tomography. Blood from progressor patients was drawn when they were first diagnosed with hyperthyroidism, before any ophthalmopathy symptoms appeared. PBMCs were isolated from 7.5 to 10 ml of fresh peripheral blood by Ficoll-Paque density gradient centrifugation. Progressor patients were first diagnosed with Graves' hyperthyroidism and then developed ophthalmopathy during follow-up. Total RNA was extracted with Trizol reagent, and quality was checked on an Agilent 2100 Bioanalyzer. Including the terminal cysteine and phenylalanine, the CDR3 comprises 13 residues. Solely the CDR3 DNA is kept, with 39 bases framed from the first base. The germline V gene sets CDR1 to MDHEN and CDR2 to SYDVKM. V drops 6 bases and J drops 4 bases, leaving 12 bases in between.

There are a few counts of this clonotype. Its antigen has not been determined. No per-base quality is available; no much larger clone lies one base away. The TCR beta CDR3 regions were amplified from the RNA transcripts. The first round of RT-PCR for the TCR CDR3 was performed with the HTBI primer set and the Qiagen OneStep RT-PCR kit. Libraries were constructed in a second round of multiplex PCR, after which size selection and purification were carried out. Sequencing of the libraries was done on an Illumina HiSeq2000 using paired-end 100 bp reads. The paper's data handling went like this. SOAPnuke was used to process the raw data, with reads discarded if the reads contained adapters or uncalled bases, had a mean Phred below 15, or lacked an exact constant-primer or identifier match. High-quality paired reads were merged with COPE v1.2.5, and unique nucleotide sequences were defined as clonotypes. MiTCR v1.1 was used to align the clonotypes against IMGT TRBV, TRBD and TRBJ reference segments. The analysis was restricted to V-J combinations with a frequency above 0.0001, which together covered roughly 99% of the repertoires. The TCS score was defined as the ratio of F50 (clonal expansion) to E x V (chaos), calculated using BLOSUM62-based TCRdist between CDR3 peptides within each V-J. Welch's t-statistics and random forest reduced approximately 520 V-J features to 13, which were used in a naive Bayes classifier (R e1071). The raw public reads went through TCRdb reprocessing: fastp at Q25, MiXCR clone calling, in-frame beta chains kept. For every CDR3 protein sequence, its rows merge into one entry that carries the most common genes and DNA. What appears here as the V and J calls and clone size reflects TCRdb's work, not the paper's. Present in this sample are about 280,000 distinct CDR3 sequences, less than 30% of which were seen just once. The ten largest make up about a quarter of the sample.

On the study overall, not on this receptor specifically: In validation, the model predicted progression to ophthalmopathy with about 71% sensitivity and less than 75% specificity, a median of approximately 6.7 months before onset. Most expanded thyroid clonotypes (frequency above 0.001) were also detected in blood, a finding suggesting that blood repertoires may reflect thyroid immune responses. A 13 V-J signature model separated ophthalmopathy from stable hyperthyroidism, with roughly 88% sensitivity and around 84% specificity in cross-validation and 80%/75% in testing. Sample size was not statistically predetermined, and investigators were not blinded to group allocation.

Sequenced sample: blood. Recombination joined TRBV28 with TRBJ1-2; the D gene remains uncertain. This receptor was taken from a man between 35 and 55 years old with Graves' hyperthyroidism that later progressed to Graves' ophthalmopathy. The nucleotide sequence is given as TGTGCCAGCAGCCCCAATGCGGCCTATGGCTACACCTTC. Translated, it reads CASSPNAAYGYTF.